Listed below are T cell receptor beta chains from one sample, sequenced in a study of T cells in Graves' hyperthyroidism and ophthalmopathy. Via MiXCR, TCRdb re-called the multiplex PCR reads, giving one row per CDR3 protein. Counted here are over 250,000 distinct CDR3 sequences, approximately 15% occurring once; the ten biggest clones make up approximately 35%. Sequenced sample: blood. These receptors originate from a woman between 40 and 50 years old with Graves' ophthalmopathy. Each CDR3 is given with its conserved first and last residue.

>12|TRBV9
CASSVGQDTQYF
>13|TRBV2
CASSEDRGYEQYF
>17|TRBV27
CASSPIFGTSGAGELFF
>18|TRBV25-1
CASSEGQGDFGGGSPLHF
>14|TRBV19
CASSRQVSYNEQFF
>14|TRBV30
CAWTPQGRNTEAFF
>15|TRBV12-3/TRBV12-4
CASSLGPGTPYGYTF
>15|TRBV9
CASSVGSGQSYGYTF
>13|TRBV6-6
CASSYSTGLEQYF
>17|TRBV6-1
CASSEERAGPRRNTIYF
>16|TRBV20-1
CSASSTRASVGYEQYF
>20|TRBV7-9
CASSLPIGSASYHTPNGQFF
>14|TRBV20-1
CSARDWGPFNEQYF
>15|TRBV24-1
CATSDASETTDAQYF
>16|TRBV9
CASTPKGDRGYTEVFF
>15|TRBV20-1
CSASPPPPGAREQYF